A single sample is the source of the 23 T cell receptor beta chains below, sequenced in a study of cytomegalovirus exposure and HLA in healthy donors. The PCR was carried out with 60 Vbeta primers and 13 Jbeta primers. Measured with immunoSEQ multiplex PCR; TCRdb has only the in-frame clones, and not every one. The repertoire holds 100,000 to 120,000 clones, with less than 85% as singletons. Sequenced: PBMCs. These receptors were collected from a man aged 25-45 years in good health and CMV-seropositive.

V and J are TRBV5-1 and TRBJ2-3; D possibly corresponds to TRBD2 (5 bases). The V gene's germline CDR1 is SGHRS and CDR2 YFSETQ. This CDR3 region has 12 residues. Trimming took off 3 bases at V and 6 bases at J, with 8 bases between the two ends. The CDR3 sequence: CASSSQRDTQYF. The CDR3 region has the DNA TGCGCCAGCAGCTCCCAGCGGGATACGCAGTATTTT.

CDR3 residues: CASSKDGSAYEQYF. Here the CDR3 DNA reads TGTGCCAGCAGCAAAGATGGCAGCGCCTACGAGCAGTACTTC. J is TRBJ2-7 and V is TRBV21-1; the D call TRBD2 from the table was never checked on the DNA. TRBV21-1 is assigned pseudogene status. The CDR3 consists of 14 residues.

A single count supports this clone. The chain is built from TRBV7-2 and TRBJ1-5, with D possibly matching TRBD1 (5 bases). Germline CDR1 reads SGHTA; CDR2 reads FQGNSA. The V end was cut by 0 bases, the J end by 7 bases, with 7 bases between. The CDR3 has 13 amino acids. CDR3 sequence (DNA): TGTGCCAGCAGCTTAGCCCAGGGACAGCCCCAGCATTTT. Encoded protein: CASSLAQGQPQHF.

V and J are TRBV11-3 and TRBJ1-1, with D unclear. Germline CDR1 is SGHNT and CDR2 is YENEEA. The length of the CDR3 is 15 residues. V gave up 5 bases and J gave up 6 bases, with 19 bases separating them. CDR3: CASSPDYNGGAEAFF. CDR3 sequence (DNA): TGTGCCAGCAGCCCAGATTACAATGGCGGCGCTGAAGCTTTCTTT.

This chain joins TRBV6-5 and TRBJ2-7; 7 positions agree with TRBD2. The CDR3 totals 12 residues. Germline-derived CDR1 and CDR2 are MNHEY and SVGAGI. V dropped 5 bases and J dropped 2; count of bases not matched to a gene: 0. The CDR3 sequence is CASSRGAYEQYF. CDR3 DNA: TGTGCCAGCAGTCGGGGGGCCTACGAGCAGTACTTC.

The V and J genes are TRBV11-2 and TRBJ1-5, with 8 bases lining up with TRBD1. Germline CDR1 and CDR2: SGHAT and FQNNGV. The J segment lost 2 bases and the V segment lost 4 bases, leaving 1 base of the junction unmatched. The CDR3 runs to 14 residues. CDR3 DNA: TGTGCCAGCAGCTCGACAGGGGGCAATCAGCCCCAGCATTTT. Its protein is CASSSTGGNQPQHF.

The chain joins TRBV7-2 to TRBJ1-4; 9 bases agree with TRBD1. The CDR3 is made up of 17 amino acids. Germline-derived CDR1 and CDR2 are SGHTA and FQGNSA. V shed 0 bases and J 7 bases; nucleotides not matched to a gene: 9. DNA of the CDR3: TGTGCCAGCAGCTTAGCGGGACAGGGAGGAATAAGTGAAAAACTGTTTTTT. Encoded protein: CASSLAGQGGISEKLFF.

The rearrangement uses TRBV9 and TRBJ2-2; a possible D gene is TRBD1 (5 bases). CDR1 and CDR2 (germline): SGDLS, YYNGEE. Trimming removed 6 bases from V and 1 base from J, with 13 bases in between. The CDR3 runs 15 residues. The CDR3 spells CASTAPQGNTGELFF. Written as DNA, the CDR3 is TGTGCCAGCACCGCGCCTCAGGGGAACACCGGGGAGCTGTTTTTT.

This chain joins TRBV2 and TRBJ2-3, with D unresolved. The V gene's germline CDR1 is SNHLY and CDR2 FYNNEI. The CDR3 runs to 14 residues. V dropped 4 bases and J dropped 1 base, with 9 bases sitting between them. The CDR3 sequence: CASSANGRTDTQYF. The CDR3, as DNA: TGTGCCAGCAGTGCGAACGGTCGCACAGATACGCAGTATTTT.

The genes are TRBV7-9 and TRBJ2-5; weak D call: TRBD1 (6 bases). The germline V and J ends were trimmed by 2 bases and 4 bases, with 23 bases remaining between them. Germline CDR1 SEHNR, CDR2 FQNEAQ (reference sequence). The CDR3 is 18 residues long. This chain's CDR3 is CASSLPNLDRLGTETQYF. Written as DNA, the CDR3 is TGTGCCAGCAGCTTACCTAACCTCGACAGGTTGGGTACAGAGACCCAGTACTTC.

The J gene is TRBJ2-3, the V gene TRBV2; D unclear. This CDR3 is built from 12 residues. V lost 7 bases and J lost 8, with 13 bases in between. Looked up from germline, CDR1 is SNHLY and CDR2 is FYNNEI. CDR3 residues: CASTLGTFTQYF. The CDR3 coding sequence is TGTGCCAGCACTCTAGGAACCTTTACGCAGTATTTT.

This rearrangement joins TRBV27 to TRBJ1-2, with a weak D call TRBD1 (5 bases). CDR1 and CDR2 from the germline V gene are MNHEY and SMNVEV (reference sequence). The ends were cut back, 6 bases at V and 4 bases at J, with 12 bases in the middle. CDR3 length: 13 residues. CDR3 residues: CASRVTGAYGYTF. The CDR3 region has the DNA TGTGCCAGCAGAGTCACAGGAGCCTATGGCTACACCTTC.

The V and J genes are TRBV7-9 and TRBJ2-7; 7 nucleotides agree with TRBD1. CDR3 length equals 15 residues. V was clipped by 6 bases and J by 2 bases; unmatched bases: 10. Germline V gene sequence: CDR1 SEHNR, CDR2 FQNEAQ (reference sequence). The CDR3 nucleotides read TGTGCCAGCAGTTCACTTACCGGACAGGCCTACGAGCAGTACTTC. Protein sequence: CASSSLTGQAYEQYF.

CDR3 residues: CASSLPGQRYTF. The CDR3 nucleotides are TGTGCCAGCAGCCTTCCGGGACAACGCTACACCTTC. The chain is built from TRBV5-6 and TRBJ1-2; perhaps TRBD1 as D (6 bases). Germline values: CDR1 SGHDT, CDR2 YYEEEE. V dropped 4 bases and J dropped 9 bases, with 13 bases sitting between them. This CDR3 is 12 amino acids long.

The V gene is TRBV19, the J gene TRBJ2-5; 8 nucleotides align to TRBD2. Germline CDR1 LNHDA, CDR2 SQIVND (reference sequence). V shed 5 bases, J shed 2 bases, and the junction held 4 bases outside the gene matches. This CDR3 spans 14 amino acids. The CDR3: CASSRLAGQETQYF. The CDR3 coding sequence is TGTGCCAGTAGTCGCCTAGCGGGTCAAGAGACCCAGTACTTC.

J is TRBJ1-1 and V is TRBV4-1; possible D gene TRBD1, 6 bases. The germline gives CDR1 MGHRA, CDR2 YSYEKL. Trimming left V 4 bases short and J 3 bases short, with 15 bases between. The CDR3 has 15 residues. CDR3 sequence reads: CASSRSAGADTEAFF. The CDR3 DNA follows: TGCGCCAGCAGCCGGTCCGCGGGGGCGGACACTGAAGCTTTCTTT.

V is TRBV11-2 and J is TRBJ1-4; TRBD1 might be the D (5 bases). The V gene's germline CDR1 is SGHAT and CDR2 FQNNGV. Deletions cut 1 base from V and 11 bases from J, with 14 bases between. This CDR3 contains 14 residues. The CDR3 DNA follows: TGTGCCAGCAGCTTAGGGACAAGGAGTGCGAAACTGTTTTTT. Translation: CASSLGTRSAKLFF.

The chain couples TRBV18 to TRBJ1-5, with TRBD1 as a possible D gene (6 bases). Trimming cost V 2 bases and J 3 bases, with 14 bases left between them. From germline, CDR1 is KGHSH and CDR2 LQKENI. This CDR3 has 16 amino acids. The CDR3 DNA is TGTGCCAGCTCACCATTCGACAGGCGGCTCAATCAGCCCCAGCATTTT. Translated: CASSPFDRRLNQPQHF.

This clone occurred a few times. This chain uses TRBV27 with TRBJ1-2; D is undetermined. This CDR3 region has 15 residues. V was pared by 2 bases and J by 5 bases, with 15 bases between. Per germline, CDR1 MNHEY and CDR2 SMNVEV (reference sequence). The CDR3 DNA reads TGTGCCAGCAGTTTAGGTGTAGGCCCTAGTTATGGCTACACCTTC. Translated: CASSLGVGPSYGYTF.

The chain combines TRBV6-6 with TRBJ2-3; D possibly corresponds to TRBD2 (5 bases). Germline V lookup: CDR1 MNHNY, CDR2 SVGAGI (reference sequence). Trimming took 2 bases from V and 2 from J, leaving 8 bases between them. CDR3 length: 14 amino acids. CDR3 sequence (DNA): TGTGCCAGCAGTTACAGGACTTACACAGATACGCAGTATTTT. Encoded protein: CASSYRTYTDTQYF.

The gene calls are TRBV9 and TRBJ2-3, with 9 bases that match TRBD2. Germline values: CDR1 SGDLS, CDR2 YYNGEE. Germline trimming cut 4 bases from V and 2 bases from J; bases unmatched to any gene: 8. The CDR3 has 16 amino acids. CDR3 in amino acids: CASSPSTSGPTDTQYF. CDR3 DNA sequence: TGTGCCAGCAGCCCCTCGACTAGCGGCCCCACAGATACGCAGTATTTT.

The V gene is TRBV27, the J gene TRBJ2-3; D perhaps matches TRBD1 (5 bases). The germline CDR1 and CDR2 sequences are MNHEY and SMNVEV (reference sequence). The V end lost 0 bases, the J end lost 4 bases, and 14 bases lay between the germline ends. CDR3 size: 16 residues. CDR3 amino acids: CASSLSAGRLADTQYF. The CDR3 region has the DNA TGTGCCAGCAGTTTATCGGCAGGGCGTTTGGCAGATACGCAGTATTTT.

Comment on this clone: Compared with germline, one end of the junction differs, possibly owing to a read error. This chain connects TRBV29-1 to TRBJ2-3; a weak D match, TRBD2 (5 bases). CDR1 and CDR2 from the germline V gene are SQVTM and ANQGSEA. The CDR3 length is 11 residues. The CDR3 loop is CSVEDGELQNF. As DNA, the CDR3 is TGCAGCGTTGAAGATGGGGAGCTACAGAATTTT.